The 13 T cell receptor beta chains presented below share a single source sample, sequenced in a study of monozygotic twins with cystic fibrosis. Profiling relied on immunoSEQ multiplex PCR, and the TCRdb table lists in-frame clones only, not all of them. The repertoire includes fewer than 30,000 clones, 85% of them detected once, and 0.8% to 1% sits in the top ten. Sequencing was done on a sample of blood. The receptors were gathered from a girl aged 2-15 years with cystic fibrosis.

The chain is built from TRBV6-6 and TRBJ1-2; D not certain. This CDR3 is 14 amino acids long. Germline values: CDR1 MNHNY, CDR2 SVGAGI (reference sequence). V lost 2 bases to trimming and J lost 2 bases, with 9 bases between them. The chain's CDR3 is CASSYESGNYGYTF. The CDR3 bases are TGTGCCAGCAGTTACGAGTCAGGAAACTATGGCTACACCTTC.

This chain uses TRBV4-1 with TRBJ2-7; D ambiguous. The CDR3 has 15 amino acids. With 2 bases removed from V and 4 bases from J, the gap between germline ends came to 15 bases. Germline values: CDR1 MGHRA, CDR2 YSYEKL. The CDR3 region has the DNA TGCGCCAGCAGCCAATTATTGACTCCTAAGTACGAGCAGTACTTC. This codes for CASSQLLTPKYEQYF.

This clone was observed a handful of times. The CDR3 DNA is TGTGCCAGCAGTCCCCTGGGGGAAAACCATAGCAATCAGCCCCAGCATTTT. This encodes CASSPLGENHSNQPQHF. The gene calls are TRBV28 and TRBJ1-5, with a tentative D call TRBD1 (5 bases). From germline, CDR1 is MDHEN and CDR2 SYDVKM. The ends were cut back, 5 bases at V and 0 bases at J, with 17 bases in the middle. The length of the CDR3 is 17 residues.

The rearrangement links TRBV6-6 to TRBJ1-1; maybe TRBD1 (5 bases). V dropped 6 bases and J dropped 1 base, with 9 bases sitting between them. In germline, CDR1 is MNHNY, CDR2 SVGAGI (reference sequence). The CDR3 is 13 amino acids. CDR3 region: CASSQDRNTEAFF. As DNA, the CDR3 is TGTGCCAGCAGCCAAGACAGGAACACTGAAGCTTTCTTT.

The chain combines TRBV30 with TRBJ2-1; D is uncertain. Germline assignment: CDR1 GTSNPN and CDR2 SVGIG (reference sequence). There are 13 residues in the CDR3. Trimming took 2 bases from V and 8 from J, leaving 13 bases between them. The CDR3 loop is CAWSLRNWDEQFF. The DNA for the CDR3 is TGTGCCTGGAGTCTTAGGAATTGGGATGAGCAGTTCTTC.

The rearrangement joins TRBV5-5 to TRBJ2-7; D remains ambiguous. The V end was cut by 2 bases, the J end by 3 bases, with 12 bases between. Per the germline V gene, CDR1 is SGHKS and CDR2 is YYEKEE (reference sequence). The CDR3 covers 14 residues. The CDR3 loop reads CASSFQWQSYEQYF. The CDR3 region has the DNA TGTGCCAGCAGCTTTCAGTGGCAGAGCTACGAGCAGTACTTC.

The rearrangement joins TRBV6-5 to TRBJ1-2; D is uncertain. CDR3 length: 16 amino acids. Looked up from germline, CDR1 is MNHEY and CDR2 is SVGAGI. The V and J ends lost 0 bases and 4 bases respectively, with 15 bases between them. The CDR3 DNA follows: TGTGCCAGCAGTTACTCTTCGGCAGTAAAGGCCTATGGCTACACCTTC. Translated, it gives CASSYSSAVKAYGYTF.

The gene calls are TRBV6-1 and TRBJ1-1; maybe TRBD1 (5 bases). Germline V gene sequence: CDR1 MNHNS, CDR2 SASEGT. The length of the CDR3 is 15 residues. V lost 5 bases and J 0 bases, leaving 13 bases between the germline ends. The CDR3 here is CASSLEGALNTEAFF. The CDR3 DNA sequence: TGTGCCAGCAGTTTAGAAGGGGCGTTGAACACTGAAGCTTTCTTT.

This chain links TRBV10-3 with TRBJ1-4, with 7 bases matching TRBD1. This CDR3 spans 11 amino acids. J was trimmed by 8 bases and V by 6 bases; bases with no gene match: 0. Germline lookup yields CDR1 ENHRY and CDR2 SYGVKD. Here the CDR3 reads CAISRGEKLFF. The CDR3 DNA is TGTGCCATCAGCAGGGGGGAAAAACTGTTTTTT.

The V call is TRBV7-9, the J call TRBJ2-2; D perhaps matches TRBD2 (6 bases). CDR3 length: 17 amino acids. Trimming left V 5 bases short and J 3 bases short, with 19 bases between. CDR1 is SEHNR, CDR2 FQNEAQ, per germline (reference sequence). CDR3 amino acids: CASSPERASIYTGELFF. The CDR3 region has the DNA TGTGCCAGCAGCCCTGAGCGGGCTAGCATTTACACCGGGGAGCTGTTTTTT.

CDR3 protein: CASSAGTDIYGYTF. The CDR3 DNA is TGTGCCAGCAGCGCCGGGACAGACATATATGGCTACACCTTC. The V call is TRBV7-6, the J call TRBJ1-2, with 7 positions matching TRBD1. CDR3 length equals 14 residues. Germline V gene lookup returns CDR1 SGHVS and CDR2 FNYEAQ. V shed 5 bases and J 5 bases; nucleotides not matched to a gene: 8. The variable domain in full, completed from reference TRBV7-6 and TRBJ1-2, reads GAGVSQSPRYKVTKRGQDVALRCDPISGHVSLYWYRQALGQGPEFLTYFNYEAQQDKSGLPNDRFSAERPEGSISTLTIQRTEQRDSAMYRCASSAGTDIYGYTFGSGTRLTVV.

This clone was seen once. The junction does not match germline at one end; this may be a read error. The CDR3 DNA is TGTGCTAGCAGCCCGTCTCTAGCTACAGATACGCAGTATTTT. Residues: CASSPSLATDTQYF. V usage is TRBV7-7 and J usage is TRBJ2-3; tentatively, D is TRBD2 (5 bases). Germline values: CDR1 SSHAT, CDR2 FNYEAQ (reference sequence). The CDR3 is 14 amino acids.

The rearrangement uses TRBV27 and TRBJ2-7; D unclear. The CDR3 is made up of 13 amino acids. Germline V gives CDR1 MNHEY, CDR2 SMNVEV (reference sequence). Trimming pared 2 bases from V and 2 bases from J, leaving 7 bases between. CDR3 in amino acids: CASSLGATYEQYF. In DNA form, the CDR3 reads TGTGCCAGCAGTTTAGGCGCCACCTACGAGCAGTACTTC.